The source of this T cell receptor (beta chain) is a study of CD8+ T cells in alopecia areata. Overall study results and limits: Compared with mice, patients displayed less clear TCR sharing, possibly for HLA-related reasons.

Germline CDR1 reads SQVTM; CDR2 reads ANQGSEA. The V end was cut by 7 bases, the J end by 8 bases, with 11 bases between. The CDR3 sequence is 11 residues long. Sequencing relied on a cDNA template that was reverse transcribed from extracted RNA. Data came from immunoSEQ multiplex PCR; TCRdb stores just in-frame clones and leaves some out. The data show around 80,000 clones, roughly 50% seen once. PBMC-derived CD4+ and CD8+ T cells were sorted. Notes on this clone: Its antigen is unidentified.

The clonotype was recovered from a human donor with alopecia areata. Specimen: NKG2D-high CD8+ T cells sorted from blood. The J gene is TRBJ2-2, the V gene TRBV29-1; D uncertain. The CDR3 is CSAPVEGELFF. The CDR3 DNA reads as TGCAGCGCACCGGTAGAAGGGGAGCTGTTTTTT.